Following are 31 T cell receptor beta chains from one sample sequenced in a study of beta chain features in type 1 diabetes. What was sequenced were expressed TCRB transcripts, since all of the isolated RNA had been reverse transcribed. The repertoire was sequenced with immunoSEQ multiplex PCR; TCRdb's copy has only in-frame clones and lacks some. There are fewer than 250,000 clones in the sample; over 12% occur only once, and around 0.026% lies in the top ten. Source material: naive CD4+ T cells from blood. These receptors were obtained from a woman in her forties in good health.

This clone was found a few times. As DNA, the CDR3 is TGTGCCAGCAGCCAAGTTTCGACTAGAGGCGAGACCCAGTACTTC. It encodes CASSQVSTRGETQYF. The V call is TRBV4-2, the J call TRBJ2-5; a possible D gene is TRBD2 (6 bases). V lost 1 base to trimming and J lost 5 bases, with 14 bases between them. Per the germline V gene, CDR1 is LGHNA and CDR2 is YNFKEQ. This CDR3 has 15 residues.

This sequence joins TRBV27 and TRBJ2-5; D perhaps matches TRBD2 (7 bases). Germline CDR1 reads MNHEY; CDR2 reads SMNVEV (reference sequence). There are 13 residues in the CDR3. Trimming removed 7 bases at V and 7 bases at J, with 16 bases between. The CDR3 DNA follows: TGTGCCAGCAAGTGGGGGCCTAGCGGGACCCAGTACTTC. It codes for CASKWGPSGTQYF.

The chain couples TRBV2 to TRBJ2-5; 9 bases fit TRBD2. The V gene end was trimmed by 8 bases and the J gene end by 1 base; junction bases not matched to a gene: 11. CDR1 is SNHLY, CDR2 FYNNEI, per germline. The CDR3 sequence is 16 residues long. Here the CDR3 reads CASSKGLAGPQETQYF. The CDR3 DNA sequence: TGTGCCAGCTCCAAGGGGCTAGCGGGGCCCCAAGAGACCCAGTACTTC.

This clone was seen a few times. The V and J genes are TRBV6-5 and TRBJ1-2, with D perhaps TRBD1 (5 bases). This CDR3 has 16 residues. V lost 1 base and J lost 8, with 20 bases in between. CDR1 MNHEY and CDR2 SVGAGI come from the germline V gene. The CDR3 is CASSYLQNSGYEGYTF. The CDR3 DNA sequence: TGTGCCAGCAGTTACTTACAAAACTCAGGGTATGAGGGCTACACCTTC.

This clone appeared a few times. The chain links TRBV15 to TRBJ1-3; 9 bases are a match to TRBD1. Trimming took 0 bases from V and 4 from J; bases not matched to a gene: 10. Germline values: CDR1 LNHNV, CDR2 YYDKDF (reference sequence). The CDR3 consists of 18 residues. The CDR3 protein is CATSRDLGQGASGNTIYF. In nucleotides, the CDR3 is TGTGCCACCAGCAGAGATCTGGGACAGGGAGCGTCCGGAAACACCATATATTTT.

V gene TRBV4-3 combines with J gene TRBJ2-7, with D maybe TRBD2 (6 bases). The CDR3 has 17 amino acids. Germline V gene data show CDR1 as LGHNA and CDR2 as YSLEER. V lost 2 bases to trimming and J lost 1 base, with 18 bases between them. The CDR3 sequence: CASSQPTGPRGSYEQYF. The DNA for the CDR3 is TGCGCCAGCAGCCAACCGACGGGACCGCGGGGATCCTACGAGCAGTACTTC.

The rearrangement joins TRBV5-1 to TRBJ2-1, with a tentative D call TRBD1 (7 bases). V lost 0 bases, J lost 9 bases, and 22 bases lay in between. Germline V gives CDR1 SGHRS, CDR2 YFSETQ. This CDR3 comprises 17 residues. CDR3 bases: TGCGCCAGCAGCTTGGGGGGAGGCGCAGGCCCAGGGGGTGAGCAGTTCTTC. This codes for CASSLGGGAGPGGEQFF.

This clone has only a few counts. This rearrangement joins TRBV5-1 to TRBJ2-3, with D unclear. Germline loops: CDR1 SGHRS, CDR2 YFSETQ. Between the trimmed V and J ends, which lost 5 bases and 3 bases, there was a span of 13 bases. There are 14 residues in the CDR3. The CDR3, as DNA: TGCGCCAGCAGAATGGCAGGAAAAACAGATACGCAGTATTTT. This codes for CASRMAGKTDTQYF.

This clone was seen a handful of times. This chain joins TRBV4-1 and TRBJ1-1; 7 nucleotides align to TRBD1. Trimming removed 4 bases from V and 0 bases from J; junction bases left unmatched: 5. The CDR3 is made up of 15 amino acids. Germline V gene data show CDR1 as MGHRA and CDR2 as YSYEKL. The CDR3 sequence: CASSRAGQLNTEAFF. The CDR3, as DNA: TGCGCCAGCAGCCGCGCGGGACAGCTGAACACTGAAGCTTTCTTT.

This clone was detected only a few times. The rearrangement links TRBV6-6 to TRBJ1-1; 7 bases map to TRBD1. Germline CDR1 is MNHNY and CDR2 is SVGAGI (reference sequence). The CDR3 extends over 16 amino acids. V gave up 5 bases and J gave up 5 bases; unmatched junction bases: 14. The CDR3 DNA reads as TGTGCCAGCAGTCCCGAGACAGGGCCTCCACATACTGAAGCTTTCTTT. Protein: CASSPETGPPHTEAFF.

The V and J genes are TRBV27 and TRBJ2-7; the D gene is possibly TRBD2 (5 bases). This CDR3 comprises 16 residues. V was shortened by 2 bases and J by 0 bases, with 14 bases between the two germline ends. Germline V CDR1 and CDR2: MNHEY, SMNVEV (reference sequence). The CDR3 here is CASSLGLPGLSYEQYF. CDR3 DNA sequence: TGTGCCAGCAGTTTAGGTTTGCCAGGACTCTCCTACGAGCAGTACTTC.

V and J are TRBV19 and TRBJ1-2; D remains ambiguous. Germline V gives CDR1 LNHDA, CDR2 SQIVND (reference sequence). With 4 bases removed from V and 2 bases from J, the gap between germline ends came to 5 bases. The CDR3 is 12 amino acids. CDR3 nucleotide sequence: TGTGCCAGTAGTACCTTGAACTATGGCTACACCTTC. It specifies CASSTLNYGYTF.

Only a few counts were recorded for this clone. This chain uses TRBV19 with TRBJ2-5; TRBD1 matches 9 bases. V lost 9 bases, J lost 5 bases, and 7 bases stayed unmatched. CDR1 is LNHDA, CDR2 SQIVND, per germline (reference sequence). This CDR3 region has 13 residues. The CDR3 sequence: CASSRDREETQYF. The CDR3 coding sequence is TGTGCCAGCTCCCGGGACAGGGAGGAGACCCAGTACTTC.

In its sample, this clone was seen a few times. The rearrangement joins TRBV2 to TRBJ2-5, with D tentatively TRBD1 (6 bases). Germline CDR1 reads SNHLY; CDR2 reads FYNNEI. This CDR3 contains 15 residues. Trimming stripped 7 bases from V and 1 base from J, with 16 bases between. The CDR3: CASTVQGPGQETQYF. The CDR3 region has the DNA TGTGCCAGCACCGTGCAGGGGCCCGGCCAAGAGACCCAGTACTTC.

V is TRBV6-1 and J is TRBJ2-1; perhaps TRBD2 as D (5 bases). From germline, CDR1 is MNHNS and CDR2 SASEGT. The V end was cut by 2 bases, the J end by 1 base, with 12 bases between. The CDR3 consists of 16 residues. DNA for the CDR3: TGTGCCAGCAGTGAACGGGCGGCGGGTTCCTACAATGAGCAGTTCTTC. Translation gives CASSERAAGSYNEQFF.

This clone has just a few counts. The V gene is TRBV5-4, the J gene TRBJ1-2, with D possibly being TRBD1 (5 bases). The germline CDR1 and CDR2 sequences are SGHNT and YYREEE (reference sequence). Between the trimmed V and J ends, which lost 4 bases and 6 bases, there was a span of 16 bases. This CDR3 contains 14 residues. The CDR3 DNA reads TGTGCCAGCAGCCCAGGGATGGCCCCCGATGGCTACACCTTC. Encoded protein: CASSPGMAPDGYTF.

This rearrangement joins TRBV7-2 to TRBJ1-6; D perhaps matches TRBD1 (6 bases). V shed 6 bases and J shed 6 bases, with 15 bases lying between them. The CDR3 has 15 residues. CDR1 and CDR2 (germline): SGHTA, FQGNSA. The CDR3: CASRDDGQPNSPLHF. CDR3 bases: TGTGCCAGCAGGGACGATGGACAGCCTAATTCACCCCTCCACTTT.

This chain uses TRBV6-4 with TRBJ2-2, with a tentative D call TRBD1 (6 bases). Looked up from germline, CDR1 is MRHNA and CDR2 is SNTAGT. V lost 6 bases and J 6 bases, leaving 11 bases between the germline ends. The CDR3 runs to 13 residues. The CDR3 sequence is CASSDGTSGELFF. DNA of the CDR3: TGTGCCAGCAGCGACGGGACATCCGGGGAGCTGTTTTTT.

J is TRBJ2-7 and V is TRBV7-2; tentative D call: TRBD1 (5 bases). The V end lost 2 bases, the J end lost 6 bases, and 11 bases lay between the germline ends. The CDR3 has 13 amino acids. Germline V gene sequence: CDR1 SGHTA, CDR2 FQGNSA. CDR3 region: CASSLTQAREQYF. CDR3 nucleotides: TGTGCCAGCAGCTTAACACAGGCCCGCGAGCAGTACTTC.

J is TRBJ1-3 and V is TRBV7-2; 8 positions agree with TRBD1. Per the germline V gene, CDR1 is SGHTA and CDR2 is FQGNSA. The length of the CDR3 is 15 residues. Trimming cost V 1 base and J 7 bases; bases outside gene matches: 6. CDR3 sequence reads: CASSLVGQGSNTIYF. The CDR3 nucleotides are TGTGCCAGCAGCTTAGTAGGACAGGGTTCCAACACCATATATTTT.

This rearrangement joins TRBV9 to TRBJ1-5; TRBD1 aligns across 7 bases. Unmatched junction bases numbered 9, after V lost 3 bases and J lost 6 bases. Germline V CDR1 and CDR2: SGDLS, YYNGEE. This CDR3 region has 15 residues. The CDR3 loop reads CASSETGTVGQPQHF. CDR3 coding DNA: TGTGCCAGCAGCGAGACCGGGACAGTAGGTCAGCCCCAGCATTTT.

The chain joins TRBV18 to TRBJ1-6, with 7 positions matching TRBD1. J was trimmed by 7 bases and V by 3 bases; bases with no gene match: 3. Looked up from germline, CDR1 is KGHSH and CDR2 is LQKENI. The CDR3 runs 14 residues. The CDR3 loop reads CASSPTDRNSPLHF. DNA for the CDR3: TGTGCCAGCTCACCCACGGACAGGAATTCACCCCTCCACTTT.

The J gene is TRBJ2-5, the V gene TRBV2; TRBD2 agrees at 8 bases. In germline, CDR1 is SNHLY, CDR2 FYNNEI. The V segment lost 5 bases and the J segment 3 bases; nucleotides outside the gene matches: 11. The CDR3 extends over 16 amino acids. The CDR3: CASSPPGRGAEETQYF. CDR3 DNA sequence: TGTGCCAGCAGTCCTCCAGGGCGGGGGGCTGAAGAGACCCAGTACTTC.

This sequence joins TRBV13 and TRBJ2-2; 11 positions agree with TRBD2. This CDR3 spans 16 amino acids. Germline lookup yields CDR1 PRHDT and CDR2 FYEKMQ (reference sequence). With 2 bases clipped from V and 7 bases from J, the junction kept 6 bases outside the gene matches. The CDR3, as DNA: TGTGCCAGCAGCTTACTAGCGGGGGGCCGCGGCGGGGAGCTGTTTTTT. Translated, it gives CASSLLAGGRGGELFF.

V gene TRBV5-1 combines with J gene TRBJ1-6; TRBD1 matches at 8 bases. Germline trimming cut 2 bases from V and 9 bases from J; bases unmatched to any gene: 4. Per germline, CDR1 SGHRS and CDR2 YFSETQ. The CDR3 runs 14 residues. The chain's CDR3 is CASSFGQGRSPLHF. CDR3 bases: TGCGCCAGCAGCTTTGGACAGGGACGTTCACCCCTCCACTTT.

The table lists this clone with a few counts. The sample carries other DNA sequences with the same CDR3. The CDR3 sequence: CASSLLAGGNEQFF. Here the CDR3 DNA reads TGTGCCAGCAGCTTACTAGCGGGGGGCAATGAGCAGTTCTTC. The chain carries TRBV5-4 and TRBJ2-1; 12 bases map to TRBD2. This CDR3 comprises 14 residues. Trimming took 2 bases from V and 6 from J; bases not matched to a gene: 0. The germline V gene has CDR1 SGHNT and CDR2 YYREEE (reference sequence).

This clone has only a few counts. The chain is built from TRBV5-1 and TRBJ1-2; D is possibly TRBD1 (5 bases). Germline V gene data show CDR1 as SGHRS and CDR2 as YFSETQ. This CDR3 region has 17 residues. V lost 3 bases and J lost 2, with 20 bases in between. In nucleotides, the CDR3 is TGCGCCAGCAGCTGGGGGATTGGAGGGGATCCCAACTATGGCTACACCTTC. Protein product: CASSWGIGGDPNYGYTF. The whole variable domain, remainder taken from reference TRBV5-1 and TRBJ1-2, is KAGVTQTPRYLIKTRGQQVTLSCSPISGHRSVSWYQQTPGQGLQFLFEYFSETQRNKGNFPGRFSGRQFSNSRSEMNVSTLELGDSALYLCASSWGIGGDPNYGYTFGSGTRLTVV.

The chain couples TRBV6-6 to TRBJ2-5; the match to TRBD2 covers 12 bases. The CDR3 spans 16 residues. The germline CDR1 and CDR2 sequences are MNHNY and SVGAGI (reference sequence). J gave up 5 bases and V 0 bases, and 4 bases lay outside the gene matches. The CDR3 nucleotides are TGTGCCAGCAGTTACTCACTAGCGGGGGGTGGGGAGACCCAGTACTTC. It encodes CASSYSLAGGGETQYF.

In its sample, this clone was seen a few times. The genes are TRBV14 and TRBJ1-3, with 8 bases aligning to TRBD1. Looked up from germline, CDR1 is SGHDN and CDR2 is FVKESK. V dropped 4 bases and J dropped 0; count of bases not matched to a gene: 8. The CDR3 is 17 residues long. The DNA of the CDR3 is TGTGCCAGCAGCCCACCCGGGACAGGACTCTCTGGAAACACCATATATTTT. This codes for CASSPPGTGLSGNTIYF.

The rearrangement uses TRBV7-2 and TRBJ1-1, with D perhaps TRBD1 (5 bases). Germline CDR1 and CDR2: SGHTA and FQGNSA. V was cut by 1 base and J by 5 bases, with 14 bases left in between. This CDR3 has 15 amino acids. CDR3: CASSLVPAGGTEAFF. The CDR3 DNA reads TGTGCCAGCAGCTTAGTTCCGGCCGGGGGGACTGAAGCTTTCTTT.

The chain has TRBV5-1 and TRBJ2-7; TRBD1 might be the D (6 bases). CDR3 size: 12 residues. V was cut by 7 bases and J by 3 bases, with 11 bases left in between. Germline V gene data show CDR1 as SGHRS and CDR2 as YFSETQ. CDR3 in DNA: TGCGCCAGCGGGGACAAGAACTACGAGCAGTACTTC. Residues: CASGDKNYEQYF.